What follows describes a single TCR beta chain. Its antigen is unidentified. An end of the junction does not agree with germline; a read error may underlie this. The sample is drawn from a study of T cell repertoires in cytomegalovirus infection. Study-level background: Based on public TCR beta signatures, there were indications of CMV infection and of a matching HLA type. The study's findings and limits: The cumulative frequency of public TCR beta families identified carriers of CMV plus the relevant HLA.

TCRdb itself ran the reads through MiXCR, one entry per CDR3 protein. The sample lists around 740,000 distinct CDR3 sequences, about a third occurring once. The germline gives CDR1 MDHEN, CDR2 SYDVKM. There are 14 residues in the CDR3. The rearrangement joins TRBV28 to TRBJ2-6; D may match TRBD1 or TRBD2 (5 bases each). This clonotype originated in a human donor in good health (CMV status not recorded). Some clones in this sample may be carry-over from other donors' samples. The sequencing input was PBMCs. CDR3 bases: TGTGCCAGCAGCACCCGGGGTGGGGCCAACTTCCTGCCTTTC. It encodes CASSTRGGANFLPF. Combining the CDR3 with reference TRBV28 and TRBJ2-6 gives the whole variable domain DVKVTQSSRYLVKRTGEKVFLECVQDMDHENMFWYRQDPGLGLRLIYFSYDVKMKEKGDIPEGYSVSREKKERFSLILESASTNQTSMYLCASSTRGGANFLPFGAGSRLTVL.